Listed below are T cell receptor beta chains from one sample, sequenced in a study of blood T cell repertoires in COVID-19. Here immunoSEQ multiplex PCR was the method, and the copy in TCRdb shows in-frame clones only, minus some. The profile shows about 250,000 clones, approximately 91% of them singletons. Material: peripheral blood. The receptor source for this set is a man between 25 and 39 years old with COVID-19, enrolled during active disease. The CDR3 runs from the conserved cysteine through the conserved F or W. Each record gives: clone size, J gene, CDR3 length, D gene, V gene, CDR3 protein, CDR3 DNA. D genes are given only for firm matches. Clone size is stated in some rows and not others, as once, few, many or a class when expanded.

>NA|TRBJ2-7|15|TRBD2|TRBV6-4
CASSEWTSGPYEQYF
TGTGCCAGCAGTGAATGGACTAGCGGGCCCTACGAGCAGTACTTC
>NA|TRBJ2-7|11|NA|TRBV12-1
CASSGSYEQYF
TGTGCCAGCAGCGGGAGTTACGAGCAGTACTTC
>NA|TRBJ2-1|13|NA|TRBV19
CASSIVEYNEQFF
TGTGCCAGTAGTATAGTTGAGTACAATGAGCAGTTCTTC
>once|TRBJ2-7|13|TRBD1|TRBV7-9
CASSSTGLYEQYF
TGTGCCAGCAGCTCGACAGGGTTATACGAGCAGTACTTC
>once|TRBJ2-3|17|TRBD2|TRBV5-1
CASSFTSDITRTDTQYF
TGCGCCAGCAGCTTTACTAGCGACATAACACGCACAGATACGCAGTATTTT
>NA|TRBJ1-3|15|TRBD1|TRBV6-5
CASSTDRGAGNTIYF
TGTGCCAGCAGCACCGACAGGGGAGCCGGAAACACCATATATTTT
>NA|TRBJ2-7|15|TRBD1|TRBV10-3
CAISDRDRGRYEQYF
TGTGCCATCAGTGACCGGGACAGGGGGCGGTACGAGCAGTACTTC
>NA|TRBJ1-1|15|NA|TRBV9
CASSVARGTDTEAFF
TGTGCCAGCAGCGTAGCGCGTGGTACGGACACTGAAGCTTTCTTT
>NA|TRBJ1-1|14|NA|TRBV30
CAWNTGGAGTEAFF
TGTGCCTGGAACACGGGCGGGGCCGGCACTGAAGCTTTCTTT
>NA|TRBJ1-1|14|NA|TRBV15
CATSRDRQFTEAFF
TGTGCCACCAGTAGAGACAGACAGTTCACTGAAGCTTTCTTT
>once|TRBJ2-7|16|TRBD1|TRBV3-1/TRBV3-2
CASSQGQGPTSYEQYF
TGTGCCAGCAGCCAAGGACAGGGTCCTACCTCCTACGAGCAGTACTTC
>NA|TRBJ1-5|14|TRBD1|TRBV30
CAWSGGQGVQPQHF
TGTGCCTGGAGCGGTGGACAGGGGGTCCAGCCCCAGCATTTT
>NA|TRBJ2-7|13|NA|TRBV30
CACGRGLTYEQYF
TGTGCCTGTGGGCGAGGACTAACCTACGAGCAGTACTTC
>NA|TRBJ1-6|13|NA|TRBV2
CASIGQQNSPLHF
TGTGCCAGCATTGGACAGCAGAATTCACCCCTCCACTTT
>few|TRBJ2-7|15|TRBD2|TRBV6-1
CASSERTSGGWEQYF
TGTGCCAGCAGTGAAAGGACTAGCGGGGGGTGGGAGCAGTACTTC
>NA|TRBJ1-5|15|NA|TRBV5-5
CASSPSWQGDQPQHF
TGTGCCAGCAGCCCTAGTTGGCAGGGCGATCAGCCCCAGCATTTT
>NA|TRBJ1-1|13|NA|TRBV18
CASSGLLNTEAFF
TGTGCCAGCTCAGGACTTCTGAACACTGAAGCTTTCTTT
>NA|TRBJ2-6|18|NA|TRBV5-1
CASSLSEGALSGANVLTF
TGCGCCAGCAGCTTGTCGGAGGGGGCCCTTTCTGGGGCCAACGTCCTGACTTTC
>NA|TRBJ1-4|16|TRBD1|TRBV15
CATSSTGGGGNEKLFF
TGTGCCACCAGCAGTACAGGGGGCGGTGGGAATGAAAAACTGTTTTTT
>once|TRBJ2-2|18|TRBD1|TRBV9
CASSVGLRDRGITGELFF
TGTGCCAGCAGCGTAGGCTTACGAGACAGGGGGATCACCGGGGAGCTGTTTTTT
>NA|TRBJ2-7|15|NA|TRBV6-5
CASSYSVGGHYEQYF
TGTGCCAGCAGTTACTCGGTGGGGGGGCACTACGAGCAGTACTTC
>NA|TRBJ1-6|16|TRBD1|TRBV5-5
CASSLGLQGGGSPLHF
TGTGCCAGCAGCTTGGGGCTACAGGGGGGAGGTTCACCCCTCCACTTT
>once|TRBJ1-2|14|TRBD1|TRBV2
CASSDMTGVYGYTF
TGTGCCAGCAGCGACATGACAGGGGTCTATGGCTACACCTTC
>NA|TRBJ2-7|14|TRBD1|TRBV5-6
CASSLRTGIGEQYF
TGTGCCAGCAGCCTCCGGACAGGGATTGGCGAGCAGTACTTC
>NA|TRBJ1-5|12|NA|TRBV28
CASSLGRGPQHF
TGTGCCAGCAGTCTGGGGAGGGGACCCCAGCATTTT
>NA|TRBJ1-6|15|TRBD1|TRBV14
CASSLPRTGDSPLHF
TGTGCCAGCAGCCTACCTCGGACAGGGGATTCACCCCTCCACTTT
>NA|TRBJ2-3|15|TRBD2|TRBV3-1/TRBV3-2
CASSQTSGVADTQYF
TGTGCCAGCAGCCAAACTAGCGGGGTGGCAGATACGCAGTATTTT
>NA|TRBJ2-1|14|NA|TRBV6-5
CASGETGGHNEQFF
TGTGCCAGCGGCGAGACAGGTGGCCACAATGAGCAGTTCTTC
>NA|TRBJ2-5|14|NA|TRBV3-1/TRBV3-2
CASTRGGSQETQYF
TGTGCCAGCACCAGAGGGGGATCCCAAGAGACCCAGTACTTC
>NA|TRBJ1-3|14|NA|TRBV11-2
CASSLETGGNTIYF
TGTGCCAGCAGCTTAGAGACAGGCGGAAACACCATATATTTT
>NA|TRBJ2-5|17|TRBD2|TRBV14
CASSQGRTSGGPETQYF
TGTGCCAGCAGCCAAGGGCGGACTAGCGGGGGGCCGGAGACCCAGTACTTC
>NA|TRBJ1-2|13|NA|TRBV13
CASATAVTHGYTF
TGTGCCAGCGCGACTGCTGTAACACATGGCTACACCTTC
>NA|TRBJ1-1|15|NA|TRBV5-1
CASSLGARADTEAFF
TGCGCCAGCAGCTTGGGGGCCAGAGCGGACACTGAAGCTTTCTTT
>NA|TRBJ1-1|15|TRBD1|TRBV27
CASSLSAGGRTEAFF
TGTGCCAGCAGTTTATCTGCAGGGGGCCGGACTGAAGCTTTCTTT
>NA|TRBJ2-2|13|NA|TRBV12-3/TRBV12-4
CASRRENTGELFF
TGTGCCAGCAGGCGGGAGAACACCGGGGAGCTGTTTTTT
>NA|TRBJ1-1|15|TRBD1|TRBV27
CASSPWTGMNTEAFF
TGTGCCAGCAGTCCGTGGACAGGGATGAACACTGAAGCTTTCTTT
>NA|TRBJ2-4|14|NA|TRBV7-9
CASSLRQDKNIQYF
TGTGCCAGCAGCTTAAGACAGGACAAAAACATTCAGTACTTC
>NA|TRBJ2-1|14|TRBD1|TRBV5-4
CASSFPTGDNEQFF
TGTGCCAGCAGCTTCCCGACAGGGGACAATGAGCAGTTCTTC
>NA|TRBJ2-2|18|NA|TRBV11-2
CASSLVGGAGINTGELFF
TGTGCCAGCAGCTTGGTAGGGGGAGCGGGGATTAACACCGGGGAGCTGTTTTTT
>NA|TRBJ1-1|13|NA|TRBV19
CASIKHGNTEAFF
TGTGCCAGTATCAAACATGGGAACACTGAAGCTTTCTTT
>once|TRBJ2-7|15|TRBD1|TRBV11-1
CASSLPDRGSYEQYF
TGTGCCAGCAGCTTACCGGACAGGGGCTCCTACGAGCAGTACTTC
>NA|TRBJ1-4|15|NA|TRBV5-1
CASSPKQSGNEKLFF
TGCGCCAGCAGCCCAAAACAGAGCGGTAATGAAAAACTGTTTTTT
>NA|TRBJ1-1|14|NA|TRBV6-4
CASSERGGDTEAFF
TGTGCCAGCAGTGAAAGAGGAGGGGACACTGAAGCTTTCTTT
>NA|TRBJ1-1|11|NA|TRBV12-3/TRBV12-4
CASSWGGEAFF
TGTGCCAGCAGTTGGGGGGGTGAAGCTTTCTTT
>NA|TRBJ2-1|15|TRBD2|TRBV3-1/TRBV3-2
CASSYGLGAHNEQFF
TGTGCCAGCAGCTACGGACTAGGGGCCCACAATGAGCAGTTCTTC
>NA|TRBJ1-4|13|NA|TRBV15
CATSVGSNEKLFF
TGTGCCACCAGCGTTGGCTCGAATGAAAAACTGTTTTTT
>NA|TRBJ1-5|14|TRBD1|TRBV5-1
CASSSTGVGQPQHF
TGCGCCAGCAGCTCGACAGGGGTCGGTCAGCCCCAGCATTTT
>NA|TRBJ2-2|13|NA|TRBV12-3/TRBV12-4
CASREQDTGELFF
TGTGCCAGCAGGGAACAGGACACCGGGGAGCTGTTTTTT
>once|TRBJ2-6|11|NA|TRBV25-1
CASSNTGLFTF
TGTGCCAGCAGTAATACAGGGTTGTTTACTTTC
>NA|TRBJ1-2|13|NA|TRBV25-1
CASSDRTNYGYTF
TGTGCCAGCAGCGACAGGACTAACTATGGCTACACCTTC